The clone carrying this TCR beta chain has a handful of counts. Its matching antigen is unknown. This sample stems from a study of vaccination effects on CD4 cells after COVID-19. Notes on the study in general: In the late period after vaccination, infection- and vaccine-induced clones contracted markedly.

Repertoires were generated with immunoSEQ multiplex PCR, while TCRdb's copy carries only in-frame clones and drops some. The table has about 69,000 clones, roughly 80% seen once. Antigen-specific CD4+ T cells were expanded (with viral peptide pools) by the ViraFEST assay ahead of sequencing. The authors isolated CD4+ T cells after around 11 days of culture. Vaccine administered to participants consisted of two doses of either BNT162b2 or mRNA-1273. V shed 8 bases and J 8 bases; nucleotides not matched to a gene: 13. Per the germline V gene, CDR1 is MNHEY and CDR2 is SVGAGI. CDR3 length: 14 residues. This receptor was identified in a human donor who received a COVID-19 vaccine. Here the sequenced sample was CD4+ T cells from PBMCs cultured with HCoV-OC43 spike peptides, taken after COVID-19 vaccination. Subset here: HCoV-OC43 spike overlapping peptide pool stimulation. This rearrangement joins TRBV6-5 to TRBJ1-2; 8 positions match TRBD1. CDR3 residues: CASRAAGGRDGYTF. CDR3 in DNA: TGTGCCAGCCGAGCTGCAGGGGGCCGGGACGGCTACACCTTC.